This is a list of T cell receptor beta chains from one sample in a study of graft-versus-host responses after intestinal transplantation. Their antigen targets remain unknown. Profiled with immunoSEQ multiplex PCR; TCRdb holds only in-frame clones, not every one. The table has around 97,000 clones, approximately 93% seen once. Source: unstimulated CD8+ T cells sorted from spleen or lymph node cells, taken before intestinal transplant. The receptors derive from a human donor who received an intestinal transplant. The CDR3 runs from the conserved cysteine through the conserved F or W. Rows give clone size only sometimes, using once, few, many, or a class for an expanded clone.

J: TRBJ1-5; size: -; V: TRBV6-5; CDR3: CASSSRQQAGQPQHF
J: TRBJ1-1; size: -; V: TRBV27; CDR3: CASSLGPRAEAFF
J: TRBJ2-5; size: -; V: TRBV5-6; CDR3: CASSPVSDPQETQYF
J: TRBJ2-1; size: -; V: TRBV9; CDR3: CASSVEQSAYEQFF
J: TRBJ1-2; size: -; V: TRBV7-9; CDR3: CASSLAQGIDGYTF
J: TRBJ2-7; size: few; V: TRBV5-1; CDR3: CASSRRLAGAHEQYF
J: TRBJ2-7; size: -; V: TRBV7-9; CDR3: CASTLTGTPTYEQYF
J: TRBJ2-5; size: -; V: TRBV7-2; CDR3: CASSPGLQGETQYF
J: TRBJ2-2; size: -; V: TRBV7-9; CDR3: CASSLEGTGELFF
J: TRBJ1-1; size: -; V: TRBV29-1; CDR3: CSVDPNTEAFF
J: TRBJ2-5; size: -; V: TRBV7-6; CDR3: CASSLDLSGRETQYF
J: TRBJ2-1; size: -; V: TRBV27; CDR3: CASTPGNSYNEQFF
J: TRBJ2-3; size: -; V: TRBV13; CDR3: CASSYDPRGRGTDTQYF
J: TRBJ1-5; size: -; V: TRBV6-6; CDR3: CASGSNQPQHF
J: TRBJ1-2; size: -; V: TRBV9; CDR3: CASSTGTEGYTF
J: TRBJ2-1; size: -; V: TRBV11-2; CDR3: CASSLASTTGGAIYNEQFF
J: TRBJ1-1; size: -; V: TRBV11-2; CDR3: CASSLGGLGFF
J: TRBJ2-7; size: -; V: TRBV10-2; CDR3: CASSATGTSGYEQYF
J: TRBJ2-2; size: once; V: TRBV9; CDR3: CASSVTGLAAGELFF
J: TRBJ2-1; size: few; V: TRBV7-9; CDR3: CASSRLYNEQFF
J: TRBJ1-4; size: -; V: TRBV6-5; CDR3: CASRSWGRNEKLFF
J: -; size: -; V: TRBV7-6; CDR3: CASSLALTGEFYEQYF
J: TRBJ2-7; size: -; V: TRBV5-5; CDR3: CASSFSTGAYEQYF
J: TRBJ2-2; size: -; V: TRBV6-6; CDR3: CASSYLAGANTGELFF
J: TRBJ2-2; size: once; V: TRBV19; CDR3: CASNLGAGELFF
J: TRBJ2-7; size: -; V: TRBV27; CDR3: CASRDRGLNEQYF
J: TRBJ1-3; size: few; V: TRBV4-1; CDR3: CASSQDRFSGNTIYF
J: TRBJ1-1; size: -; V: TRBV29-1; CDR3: CSVLWNTEAFF
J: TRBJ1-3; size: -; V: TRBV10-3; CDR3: CAISESGGSGNTIYF
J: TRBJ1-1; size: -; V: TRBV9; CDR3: CASSVGQMNTEAFF
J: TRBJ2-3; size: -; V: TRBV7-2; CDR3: CASRAGGPWSTDTQYF
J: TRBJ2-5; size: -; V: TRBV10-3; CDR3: CAISESLAAGIQETQYF
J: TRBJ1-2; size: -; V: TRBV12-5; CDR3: CASGLVLAPWDGYTF
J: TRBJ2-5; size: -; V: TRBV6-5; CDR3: CASSYSSGGGETQYF
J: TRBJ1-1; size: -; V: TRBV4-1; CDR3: CASSPTGARTEAFF
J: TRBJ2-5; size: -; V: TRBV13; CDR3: CASSPRSQGETQYF
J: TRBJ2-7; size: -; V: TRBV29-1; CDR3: CSVKSGDSIFEQYF
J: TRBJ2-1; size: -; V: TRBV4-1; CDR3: CASRDLAYDEQFF
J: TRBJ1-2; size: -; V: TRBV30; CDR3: CAWSPTGVAYGYTF
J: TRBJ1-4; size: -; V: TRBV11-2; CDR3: CASSYSGTIGEKLFF
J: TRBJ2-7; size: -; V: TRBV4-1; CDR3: CASSQDTSSYEQYF
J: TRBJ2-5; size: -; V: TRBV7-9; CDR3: CASSFRTDQETQYF
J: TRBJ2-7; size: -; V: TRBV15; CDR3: CATSSPDSPITYEQYF